Following are 20 T cell receptor beta chains from one sample sequenced in a study of CD8 T cells in ankylosing spondylitis. Using its own MiXCR run on the 5' RACE reads, TCRdb lists one record per CDR3 protein. This repertoire shows 250,000 to 300,000 distinct CDR3 sequences, about 20% found once; its top ten account for about 8.2%. The sample taken for sequencing was blood, either unsorted or a sorted T cell fraction (not recorded which). Every receptor here comes from a male donor with ankylosing spondylitis or in good health (not recorded which).

There are a few counts of this clonotype. The rearrangement joins TRBV29-1 to TRBJ2-5, with D perhaps TRBD1 or TRBD2 (6 bases each). The germline V gene has CDR1 SQVTM and CDR2 ANQGSEA. With 5 bases removed from V and 5 bases from J, the gap between germline ends came to 15 bases. This CDR3 spans 13 amino acids. CDR3 in amino acids: CSVSSGAGETQYF. As DNA, the CDR3 is TGCAGCGTTTCGTCGGGGGCGGGGGAGACCCAGTACTTC.

This clonotype has just a few counts. J is TRBJ2-2 and V is TRBV6-1; TRBD2 matches 13 bases. Trimming took 6 bases from V and 3 from J; bases not matched to a gene: 7. The CDR3 totals 17 residues. Germline V gives CDR1 MNHNS, CDR2 SASEGT. In DNA form, the CDR3 reads TGTGCCAGCAGGAGAACTAGCGGGGGGGTTTACACCGGGGAGCTGTTTTTT. This translates into CASRRTSGGVYTGELFF.

This clonotype was detected a few times. The CDR3 protein is CASSGLAGVTDTQYF. The CDR3 DNA follows: TGTGCCAGCAGCGGACTAGCGGGGGTCACAGATACGCAGTATTTT. The V and J genes are TRBV12-3 or TRBV12-4 and TRBJ2-3; 13 bases line up with TRBD2. The CDR3 is made up of 15 amino acids. The V segment lost 6 bases and the J segment 2 bases; nucleotides outside the gene matches: 2.

This clonotype was counted at least ten times. V usage is TRBV20-1 and J usage is TRBJ1-1, with D possibly matching TRBD1 (6 bases). Trimming took off 6 bases at V and 5 bases at J, with 19 bases between the two ends. This CDR3 comprises 14 residues. The germline gives CDR1 DFQATT, CDR2 SNEGSKA (reference sequence). The CDR3 DNA follows: TGCAGTGCCCCTCTGCGGGGGGCGTATACTGAAGCTTTCTTT. Amino acids: CSAPLRGAYTEAFF.

Only a few counts were recorded for this clonotype. CDR3 amino acids: CASSYSAHRVNTEAFF. The DNA of the CDR3 is TGTGCCAGCAGTTACTCCGCTCACAGGGTTAACACTGAAGCTTTCTTT. The gene calls are TRBV6-5 and TRBJ1-1; D possibly corresponds to TRBD1 (6 bases). CDR1 and CDR2 from the germline V gene are MNHEY and SVGAGI. The germline V and J ends were trimmed by 0 bases and 2 bases, with 13 bases remaining between them. This CDR3 contains 16 residues.

The V gene is TRBV28, the J gene TRBJ1-4; TRBD1 matches 8 bases. Germline lookup yields CDR1 MDHEN and CDR2 SYDVKM. The CDR3 extends over 17 amino acids. V trimming: 2 bases; J trimming: 4 bases; junction bases outside the gene matches: 9. The CDR3 DNA follows: TGTGCCAGCAGTTTAGGGACAGGATTTCTTGATAATGAAAAACTGTTTTTT. It specifies CASSLGTGFLDNEKLFF.

A few counts support this clonotype. CDR3 nucleotides: TGCGCCAGCAGCTCTGGGGAAGCAAGTCAGCCCCAGCATTTT. It encodes CASSSGEASQPQHF. The V call is TRBV5-1, the J call TRBJ1-5; D is uncertain. This CDR3 spans 14 amino acids. V dropped 3 bases and J dropped 6 bases, with 13 bases sitting between them. The V gene's germline CDR1 is SGHRS and CDR2 YFSETQ.

The rearrangement links TRBV7-9 to TRBJ2-5; D ambiguous. Per the germline V gene, CDR1 is SEHNR and CDR2 is FQNEAQ (reference sequence). The length of the CDR3 is 14 residues. With 2 bases removed from V and 0 bases from J, the gap between germline ends came to 7 bases. CDR3 protein: CASSLSSDQETQYF. CDR3 sequence (DNA): TGTGCCAGCAGCTTATCCAGCGACCAAGAGACCCAGTACTTC. The full variable domain, with the rest looked up from reference TRBV7-9 and TRBJ2-5, is DTGVSQNPRHKITKRGQNVTFRCDPISEHNRLYWYRQTLGQGPEFLTYFQNEAQLEKSRLLSDRFSAERPKGSFSTLEIQRTEQGDSAMYLCASSLSSDQETQYFGPGTRLLVL.

This rearrangement joins TRBV6-6 to TRBJ2-2; D gene uncertain. The CDR3 has 12 residues. V shed 7 bases and J shed 5 bases, with 8 bases lying between them. CDR1 and CDR2 (germline): MNHNY, SVGAGI (reference sequence). CDR3 protein: CASTTVTGELFF. Written as DNA, the CDR3 is TGTGCCAGCACTACGGTGACCGGGGAGCTGTTTTTT.

This clonotype was found a few times. The chain couples TRBV7-9 to TRBJ1-1, with 7 bases aligning to TRBD1. Looked up from germline, CDR1 is SEHNR and CDR2 is FQNEAQ (reference sequence). This CDR3 is built from 15 residues. Trimming removed 0 bases from V and 5 bases from J; junction bases left unmatched: 6. CDR3 residues: CASSLAQTGWTEAFF. CDR3 sequence (DNA): TGTGCCAGCAGCTTAGCCCAGACAGGGTGGACTGAAGCTTTCTTT.

Ten or more counts support this clonotype. The rearrangement links TRBV12-3 or TRBV12-4 to TRBJ1-1, with 7 bases identical to TRBD1. Unmatched junction bases numbered 9, after V lost 4 bases and J lost 4 bases. This CDR3 has 15 amino acids. The CDR3 DNA reads as TGTGCCAGCAGTTATACCGACAGGGTTGGCACTGAAGCTTTCTTT. This gives the protein CASSYTDRVGTEAFF.

This rearrangement joins TRBV5-1 to TRBJ1-3; D is ambiguous. Germline V lookup: CDR1 SGHRS, CDR2 YFSETQ. V was pared by 0 bases and J by 0 bases, with 7 bases between. This CDR3 is built from 15 residues. The CDR3 region is CASSLGVNSGNTIYF. As DNA, the CDR3 is TGCGCCAGCAGCTTGGGGGTGAACTCTGGAAACACCATATATTTT.

The V gene is TRBV9, the J gene TRBJ1-2; 8 bases match TRBD1. The V gene end was trimmed by 0 bases and the J gene end by 5 bases; junction bases not matched to a gene: 6. Germline values: CDR1 SGDLS, CDR2 YYNGEE. CDR3 size: 15 residues. CDR3 in amino acids: CASSVDGNRGYGYTF. DNA of the CDR3: TGTGCCAGCAGCGTAGATGGGAACAGGGGGTATGGCTACACCTTC.

V usage is TRBV5-1 and J usage is TRBJ2-5; the D gene is possibly TRBD2 (5 bases). The CDR3 has 15 amino acids. The V and J ends lost 3 bases and 1 base respectively, with 13 bases between them. The germline gives CDR1 SGHRS, CDR2 YFSETQ. The chain's CDR3 is CASSSYEGPQETQYF. CDR3 DNA sequence: TGCGCCAGCAGCTCGTACGAGGGTCCCCAAGAGACCCAGTACTTC.

This clonotype was detected only a few times. V and J are TRBV11-2 and TRBJ2-5; 7 positions agree with TRBD2. Germline CDR1 and CDR2: SGHAT and FQNNGV. This CDR3 is 16 amino acids long. V gave up 0 bases and J gave up 0 bases; unmatched junction bases: 4. The CDR3 is CASSLESRGNQETQYF. In DNA, the CDR3 is TGTGCCAGCAGCTTAGAGTCGCGGGGGAACCAAGAGACCCAGTACTTC. The whole variable domain, filled in from reference TRBV11-2 and TRBJ2-5, reads EAGVAQSPRYKIIEKRQSVAFWCNPISGHATLYWYQQILGQGPKLLIQFQNNGVVDDSQLPKDRFSAERLKGVDSTLKIQPAKLEDSAVYLCASSLESRGNQETQYFGPGTRLLVL.

This clonotype appeared a few times. The genes are TRBV28 and TRBJ2-7; either TRBD1 or TRBD2 may supply D (5 bases each). The CDR3 is 15 amino acids. CDR1 is MDHEN and CDR2 is SYDVKM in the germline V gene. V lost 6 bases, J lost 5 bases, and 20 bases lay in between. CDR3 amino acids: CASSTVHLPGHEQYV. The DNA for the CDR3 is TGTGCCAGCAGCACTGTTCATCTTCCGGGGCACGAGCAGTACGTC.

Note on this clonotype: A read error may account for a junction end that differs from germline. V and J are TRBV12-3 or TRBV12-4 and TRBJ2-6, with 7 bases fitting TRBD1. The length of the CDR3 is 18 residues. The CDR3 nucleotides are TGTACCAGCAGTCTTACTACAGGGGCTGGGTCTGGGGCCAACGTCCTGACTTTC. Its protein is CTSSLTTGAGSGANVLTF.

This clonotype was counted a single time. In DNA, the CDR3 is TGTGCCAGCAGCCAAGAGCTAGCGGGGGTAAATGAGCAGTTCTTC. Protein: CASSQELAGVNEQFF. This chain connects TRBV4-2 to TRBJ2-1, with 10 bases matching TRBD2. Unmatched junction bases numbered 3, after V lost 0 bases and J lost 7 bases. Germline-derived CDR1 and CDR2 are LGHNA and YNFKEQ. CDR3 length equals 15 residues.

This clonotype was recorded at least ten times. The V call is TRBV9, the J call TRBJ2-5; TRBD1 might be the D (5 bases). The CDR3 runs 14 residues. Trimming stripped 4 bases from V and 5 bases from J, with 15 bases between. The germline V gene encodes CDR1 SGDLS and CDR2 YYNGEE. The CDR3: CASSPEDKRETQYF. The CDR3, as DNA: TGTGCCAGCAGCCCAGAGGACAAAAGGGAGACCCAGTACTTC.

The chain is built from TRBV10-3 and TRBJ2-3; D gene uncertain. The germline gives CDR1 ENHRY, CDR2 SYGVKD. Trimming removed 4 bases from V and 0 bases from J, with 17 bases in between. The CDR3 totals 17 residues. CDR3: CAISASAQTPSTDTQYF. CDR3 DNA: TGTGCCATCAGTGCCAGCGCGCAGACGCCGAGCACAGATACGCAGTATTTT.